This record concerns one TCR beta chain sequence. Its antigen remains unknown. Reverse transcription of about 0.45 to 1 ug RNA was performed with random hexamers. One entry per CDR3 protein results from TCRdb running MiXCR on the immunoSEQ multiplex PCR reads. The table has about 300,000 distinct CDR3 sequences, 75% to 85% seen once. This specimen comes from a study of CD8 T cells in Susac syndrome. Study outcomes and limitations: It was acknowledged by the study that relatively few individuals were included in its TCR sequencing and HLA analysis.

CDR3 length equals 13 residues. CDR1 and CDR2 from the germline V gene are MNHEY and SMNVEV (reference sequence). V lost 5 bases and J 5 bases, leaving 13 bases between the germline ends. This TCR was sampled from a human donor with multiple sclerosis. The sample consisted of CD8+ T cells from PBMCs. The J gene is TRBJ2-7, the V gene TRBV27; D possibly uses TRBD1 or TRBD2 (5 bases each). The CDR3 coding sequence is TGTGCCAGCAGTCTAGGGACCTTGGACGAGCAGTACTTC. This gives the protein CASSLGTLDEQYF.